These 21 T cell receptor beta chains were sequenced from one sample in a study of blood T cells in healthy people across ages. Alongside a J-beta primer mix, a sample-barcoded 5' primer served in a second PCR lasting about 7 to 11 cycles. TCRdb redid the calling of the 5' RACE reads with MiXCR, one entry per CDR3 protein. The data contain about 970,000 distinct CDR3 sequences, 51% of them singletons. Sequencing was done on a sample of blood. Receptors originate from an older woman in good health.

This clonotype was seen a handful of times. The V call is TRBV7-3, the J call TRBJ2-5; D possibly corresponds to TRBD1 (6 bases). Trimming shortened V by 6 bases and J by 2 bases, and 13 bases separated the two germline ends. Germline assignment: CDR1 SGHTA and CDR2 FQGTGA. The CDR3 is 14 amino acids. The CDR3 is CASSQSGQQETQYF. The CDR3 DNA follows: TGTGCCAGCAGTCAATCCGGACAGCAAGAGACCCAGTACTTC.

About this clonotype itself: One junction end does not reproduce the germline sequence, and a read error may be involved. V gene TRBV6-5 combines with J gene TRBJ2-7; 12 bases align to TRBD2. The germline V gene has CDR1 MNHEY and CDR2 SVGAGI. This CDR3 contains 16 residues. The chain's CDR3 is CASSLLAGGPGNEQYF. In DNA, the CDR3 is TGCGCCAGCAGCCTTCTAGCGGGAGGGCCGGGTAATGAGCAGTACTTC.

The V gene is TRBV13, the J gene TRBJ1-2; D call uncertain. The CDR3 extends over 14 amino acids. V lost 4 bases and J 8 bases, leaving 17 bases between the germline ends. Germline CDR1 is PRHDT and CDR2 is FYEKMQ (reference sequence). The CDR3, as DNA: TGTGCCAGCAGCTCGGAGACGTCCCGCGGAGGCTACACCTTC. Amino acids: CASSSETSRGGYTF.

This clonotype came up a few times. The rearrangement links TRBV7-2 to TRBJ1-2; D ambiguous. Germline V lookup: CDR1 SGHTA, CDR2 FQGNSA. The V gene lost 1 base and the J gene lost 3 bases, with 12 bases spanning the gap. The CDR3 consists of 15 residues. The CDR3 DNA sequence: TGTGCCAGCAGCTTAGAGACCGGCCGGGACTATGGCTACACCTTC. This sequence encodes CASSLETGRDYGYTF.

The count of this clonotype is one. The rearrangement uses TRBV9 and TRBJ2-3; 8 nucleotides agree with TRBD2. Germline V gene data show CDR1 as SGDLS and CDR2 as YYNGEE. The CDR3 has 16 residues. The ends lost 3 bases at V and 1 base at J; junction bases unmatched: 7. CDR3 bases: TGTGCCAGCAGCGCCGGGGGGGGTTGGGGCACAGATACGCAGTATTTT. Translation gives CASSAGGGWGTDTQYF.

This clonotype has more than one count but fewer than ten. The chain carries TRBV12-3 or TRBV12-4 and TRBJ2-6, with D uncertain. Trimming left V 6 bases short and J 0 bases short, with 18 bases between. CDR3 length: 18 amino acids. CDR3 nucleotide sequence: TGTGCCAGCAGCACCGGGTGGTCCGTACACTCTGGGGCCAACGTCCTGACTTTC. Encoded protein: CASSTGWSVHSGANVLTF.

The chain couples TRBV24-1 to TRBJ1-1; D is perhaps TRBD1 (6 bases). Germline V gives CDR1 KGHDR, CDR2 SFDVKD. The CDR3 is made up of 15 amino acids. V lost 4 bases and J lost 2, with 13 bases in between. The CDR3 region is CATSEQTGTNTEAFF. The CDR3 DNA sequence: TGTGCCACCAGTGAACAAACCGGGACAAACACTGAAGCTTTCTTT.

This clonotype occurred a few times. The chain uses TRBV3-1 and TRBJ2-7; perhaps TRBD2 as D (5 bases). CDR1 is LGHDT, CDR2 YNNKEL, per germline (reference sequence). There are 17 residues in the CDR3. V gave up 4 bases and J gave up 3 bases, with 22 bases separating them. The chain's CDR3 is CASSPLGSVDPFYEQYF. DNA of the CDR3: TGTGCCAGCAGCCCCCTGGGTAGCGTGGATCCCTTCTACGAGCAGTACTTC.

V usage is TRBV11-2 and J usage is TRBJ2-1; 9 bases are a match to TRBD2. Germline V lookup: CDR1 SGHAT, CDR2 FQNNGV. CDR3 size: 17 residues. The J segment lost 4 bases and the V segment lost 4 bases, leaving 11 bases of the junction unmatched. The CDR3 spells CASSSSGRRSRYNEQFF. CDR3 nucleotides: TGTGCCAGCAGCTCCAGCGGGAGGAGATCGCGGTACAATGAGCAGTTCTTC.

This clonotype occurred a few times. The CDR3 loop is CASSSPTGNQHNEQFF. The CDR3 nucleotides are TGCGCCAGCAGCTCTCCCACAGGGAATCAGCACAATGAGCAGTTCTTC. V usage is TRBV5-1 and J usage is TRBJ2-1, with D perhaps TRBD1 (6 bases). Germline CDR1 is SGHRS and CDR2 is YFSETQ. Trimming cost V 3 bases and J 5 bases, with 18 bases left between them. The CDR3 contains 16 residues.

V usage is TRBV2 and J usage is TRBJ1-2; 7 nucleotides agree with TRBD1. This CDR3 contains 13 residues. Per germline, CDR1 SNHLY and CDR2 FYNNEI. The V gene end was trimmed by 8 bases and the J gene end by 7 bases; junction bases not matched to a gene: 10. CDR3 DNA sequence: TGTGCCAGCGGCGACAGGGTAGGGTTTGGCTACACCTTC. It specifies CASGDRVGFGYTF. The complete variable domain, with remaining parts taken from reference TRBV2 and TRBJ1-2, reads EPEVTQTPSHQVTQMGQEVILRCVPISNHLYFYWYRQILGQKVEFLVSFYNNEISEKSEIFDDQFSVERPDGSNFTLKIRSTKLEDSAMYFCASGDRVGFGYTFGSGTRLTVV.

This clonotype was seen more than once but under ten times. The chain uses TRBV6-6 and TRBJ1-6, with 7 bases fitting TRBD1. Germline values: CDR1 MNHNY, CDR2 SVGAGI (reference sequence). V lost 6 bases and J lost 9; bases outside the gene matches: 17. The CDR3 is made up of 17 amino acids. Written as DNA, the CDR3 is TGTGCCAGCAGCGGGGAAGGGGGCAGGGGGGGACGTTCACCCCTCCACTTT. It codes for CASSGEGGRGGRSPLHF.

This clonotype was picked up one time. The chain uses TRBV5-1 and TRBJ2-7, with D possibly being TRBD1 or TRBD2 (5 bases each). The V and J ends lost 4 bases and 3 bases respectively, with 14 bases between them. CDR3 length: 14 residues. In germline, CDR1 is SGHRS, CDR2 YFSETQ. The CDR3 loop is CASSIGTGFYEQYF. CDR3 DNA: TGCGCCAGCAGCATAGGGACGGGCTTCTACGAGCAGTACTTC.

Only a few counts were recorded for this clonotype. The gene calls are TRBV28 and TRBJ2-5; 11 bases line up with TRBD2. This CDR3 has 17 residues. Trimming at V came to 3 bases and at J to 0 bases, leaving 6 bases not matched to a gene. Germline V gene data show CDR1 as MDHEN and CDR2 as SYDVKM. In DNA, the CDR3 is TGTGCCAGCAGTTTTGTGATAGCGGGAGGGAACCAAGAGACCCAGTACTTC. Its translation is CASSFVIAGGNQETQYF.

The V call is TRBV20-1, the J call TRBJ2-4; TRBD1 matches 7 bases. Germline CDR1 is DFQATT and CDR2 is SNEGSKA (reference sequence). V gave up 7 bases and J gave up 0 bases; unmatched junction bases: 6. The CDR3 loop spans 14 amino acids. The CDR3 loop reads CSVTGVLAKNIQYF. CDR3 nucleotide sequence: TGCAGTGTTACAGGGGTTCTAGCCAAAAACATTCAGTACTTC.

The chain employs TRBV3-1 and TRBJ1-4; 8 nucleotides align to TRBD1. With V trimmed by 5 bases and J by 8 bases, 4 bases remained unmatched. CDR1 LGHDT and CDR2 YNNKEL come from the germline V gene (reference sequence). This CDR3 spans 13 amino acids. The CDR3 loop reads CASSDRGEEKLFF. Here the CDR3 DNA reads TGTGCCAGCAGCGACAGGGGAGAGGAAAAACTGTTTTTT.

This clonotype showed up just a few times. The V gene is TRBV14, the J gene TRBJ2-7; 7 bases line up with TRBD2. Looked up from germline, CDR1 is SGHDN and CDR2 is FVKESK. V gave up 8 bases and J gave up 10 bases; unmatched junction bases: 11. This CDR3 contains 12 residues. The CDR3 is CASASGIRDQYF. The DNA of the CDR3 is TGTGCCAGCGCCAGCGGGATACGGGACCAGTACTTC.

This chain links TRBV29-1 with TRBJ2-5, with D unresolved. The CDR3 covers 10 residues. Trimming removed 7 bases at V and 5 bases at J, with 8 bases between. Germline CDR1 and CDR2: SQVTM and ANQGSEA. The chain's CDR3 is CSAQSETQYF. The CDR3 DNA follows: TGCAGCGCCCAATCGGAGACCCAGTACTTC.

This clonotype was detected only a few times. This chain uses TRBV20-1 with TRBJ2-4, with 7 bases identical to TRBD1. Looked up from germline, CDR1 is DFQATT and CDR2 is SNEGSKA (reference sequence). The CDR3 covers 14 residues. J was trimmed by 0 bases and V by 6 bases; bases with no gene match: 5. The chain's CDR3 is CSAPTGVAKNIQYF. In nucleotides, the CDR3 is TGCAGTGCGCCAACAGGGGTAGCCAAAAACATTCAGTACTTC.

The chain employs TRBV6-5 and TRBJ2-3; 9 bases are a match to TRBD2. The CDR3 extends over 15 amino acids. Germline lookup yields CDR1 MNHEY and CDR2 SVGAGI. V lost 2 bases to trimming and J lost 4 bases; unmatched junction nucleotides: 4. Here the CDR3 reads CASSYEAGGPDTQYF. CDR3 coding DNA: TGTGCCAGCAGTTACGAGGCGGGAGGGCCAGATACGCAGTATTTT.

This clonotype was counted a few times. The V gene is TRBV2, the J gene TRBJ2-4; TRBD2 matches at 8 bases. The V gene's germline CDR1 is SNHLY and CDR2 FYNNEI. The V segment lost 7 bases and the J segment 1 base; nucleotides outside the gene matches: 6. The length of the CDR3 is 15 residues. CDR3 protein: CASTREGLAKNIQYF. The CDR3 nucleotides are TGTGCCAGCACCCGGGAGGGCCTTGCCAAAAACATTCAGTACTTC.